The 8 T cell receptor beta chains listed next were all sequenced from one sample in a study of OX40 agonist ivuxolimab in advanced cancers. Profiling relied on immunoSEQ multiplex PCR, and the TCRdb table lists in-frame clones only, not all of them. The data hold about 21,000 clones, with 65% to 90% observed a single time. Material: CD4+ or CD8+ T cells sorted from blood, obtained in a trial of the OX40 agonist ivuxolimab. These receptor sequences come from an adult with an advanced solid tumor such as melanoma, head and neck, liver or kidney cancer.

V gene TRBV5-1 combines with J gene TRBJ2-7; weak D call: TRBD2 (6 bases). Germline V gene sequence: CDR1 SGHRS, CDR2 YFSETQ. The CDR3 runs to 12 residues. V shed 5 bases and J shed 0 bases, with 6 bases lying between them. This CDR3 reads CASRGGSYEQYF. CDR3 coding DNA: TGCGCCAGCAGGGGGGGCTCCTACGAGCAGTACTTC.

The chain employs TRBV4-2 and TRBJ2-3; 15 positions match TRBD2. Germline loops: CDR1 LGHNA, CDR2 YNFKEQ. V lost 2 bases and J lost 4; bases outside the gene matches: 10. This CDR3 comprises 19 residues. The CDR3 DNA is TGTGCCAGCAGCCAATGGGGACCGGGACTAGCGGGAGGTGCAGATACGCAGTATTTT. Translated, it gives CASSQWGPGLAGGADTQYF.

The V gene is TRBV29-1, the J gene TRBJ1-2, with D possibly being TRBD1 (5 bases). The germline V and J ends were trimmed by 6 bases and 5 bases, with 22 bases remaining between them. CDR3 length: 15 residues. The germline gives CDR1 SQVTM, CDR2 ANQGSEA. As DNA, the CDR3 is TGCAGCGTGGCCGTAGGGACCCTCCTAGGATATGGCTACACCTTC. It codes for CSVAVGTLLGYGYTF.

J is TRBJ1-2 and V is TRBV12-5, with 7 nucleotides matching TRBD1. This CDR3 comprises 14 residues. Germline CDR1 and CDR2: LGHNT and FRNRAP. Losses at the gene ends were 6 bases for V and 2 bases for J; bases not matched to a gene: 6. CDR3 in DNA: TGTGCTAGTGGCCCGGACAGGCCAAACTATGGCTACACCTTC. Its protein is CASGPDRPNYGYTF.

The chain employs TRBV11-2 and TRBJ2-7; perhaps TRBD1 as D (6 bases). This CDR3 contains 15 residues. The germline V and J ends were trimmed by 4 bases and 0 bases, with 13 bases remaining between them. CDR1 is SGHAT, CDR2 FQNNGV, per germline. The CDR3 DNA is TGTGCCAGCAGCTACAGGGATCTAGGCTCCTACGAGCAGTACTTC. Protein product: CASSYRDLGSYEQYF.

This chain links TRBV6-1 with TRBJ2-7; 9 bases are shared with TRBD1. The CDR3 runs 13 residues. The germline gives CDR1 MNHNS, CDR2 SASEGT. V dropped 9 bases and J dropped 6; count of bases not matched to a gene: 9. The CDR3 sequence: CASSRTGVGEQYF. In DNA form, the CDR3 reads TGTGCCAGTTCTAGGACAGGGGTGGGCGAGCAGTACTTC.

The V call is TRBV30, the J call TRBJ2-7; D is ambiguous. Germline CDR1 and CDR2: GTSNPN and SVGIG (reference sequence). Trimming removed 1 base at V and 5 bases at J, with 18 bases between. The CDR3 is 15 residues long. DNA for the CDR3: TGTGCCTGGAGTGGGGCCGGCAGGTCCCTCGACGAGCAGTACTTC. Protein sequence: CAWSGAGRSLDEQYF. The whole variable domain, remainder taken from reference TRBV30 and TRBJ2-7, is SQTIHQWPATLVQPVGSPLSLECTVEGTSNPNLYWYRQAAGRGLQLLFYSVGIGQISSEVPQNLSASRPQDRQFILSSKKLLLSDSGFYLCAWSGAGRSLDEQYFGPGTRLTVT.

This sequence joins TRBV9 and TRBJ2-6; D remains unclear. CDR3 length: 15 residues. Germline V CDR1 and CDR2: SGDLS, YYNGEE. V lost 0 bases, J lost 12 bases, and 16 bases lay in between. CDR3 coding DNA: TGTGCCAGCAGCGTAGGGGGAAGGGCAGATTTCGTCCTGACTTTC. This sequence encodes CASSVGGRADFVLTF.